What follows are 5 T cell receptor beta chains derived from one specimen sequenced in a study of shared clonotypes between healthy human individuals. Positively selected for CCR7, the CD45RO-negative cells used as naive CD8 cells excluded terminally differentiated effector memory CD45RA+ cells. Clones were read by immunoSEQ multiplex PCR, and TCRdb kept only the in-frame ones, dropping some. The sample shows over 2 million clones, about 95% of them seen only once. The sample taken for sequencing was naive CD8+ T cells sorted from blood. The source of these receptors is a man aged 18 to 35 in good health.

The chain joins TRBV5-1 to TRBJ2-7; the D gene is possibly TRBD1 (6 bases). The germline gives CDR1 SGHRS, CDR2 YFSETQ. CDR3 length equals 14 residues. V lost 3 bases and J 4 bases, leaving 14 bases between the germline ends. CDR3 nucleotides: TGCGCCAGCAGCTACGACAGGTTAGGGTACGAGCAGTACTTC. Translated, it gives CASSYDRLGYEQYF.

The chain links TRBV4-3 to TRBJ2-5; D not resolved. CDR3 length equals 15 residues. Trimming removed 2 bases from V and 3 bases from J, with 13 bases in between. Germline CDR1 reads LGHNA; CDR2 reads YSLEER. CDR3 sequence: CASSQRWASEETQYF. Written as DNA, the CDR3 is TGCGCCAGCAGCCAACGGTGGGCTTCTGAAGAGACCCAGTACTTC.

As regards this clone: The sample contains more than one DNA sequence encoding this CDR3. V and J are TRBV6-1 and TRBJ1-5; tentative D call: TRBD1 (6 bases). V lost 1 base and J lost 3, with 10 bases in between. This CDR3 spans 15 amino acids. CDR1 and CDR2 from the germline V gene are MNHNS and SASEGT. CDR3 sequence reads: CASSEGPGVNQPQHF. The CDR3 nucleotides read TGTGCCAGCAGTGAAGGTCCAGGGGTCAATCAGCCCCAGCATTTT.

This sequence joins TRBV2 and TRBJ2-3; 9 bases agree with TRBD2. Unmatched junction bases numbered 17, after V lost 10 bases and J lost 3 bases. The CDR3 is 17 amino acids. CDR1 and CDR2 from the germline V gene are SNHLY and FYNNEI. The CDR3 region has the DNA TGTGCCATATCGGGGCGGGAGGGCCAGCGTATTACAGATACGCAGTATTTT. This codes for CAISGREGQRITDTQYF. The complete variable domain, with remaining parts taken from reference TRBV2 and TRBJ2-3, reads EPEVTQTPSHQVTQMGQEVILRCVPISNHLYFYWYRQILGQKVEFLVSFYNNEISEKSEIFDDQFSVERPDGSNFTLKIRSTKLEDSAMYFCAISGREGQRITDTQYFGPGTRLTVL.

This sequence joins TRBV9 and TRBJ1-1; tentatively, D is TRBD1 (5 bases). V lost 0 bases and J 3 bases, leaving 12 bases between the germline ends. Germline V gives CDR1 SGDLS, CDR2 YYNGEE. The CDR3 has 15 amino acids. DNA for the CDR3: TGTGCCAGCAGCGTAGGAGGGGACGGGTACACTGAAGCTTTCTTT. Translating it yields CASSVGGDGYTEAFF.